This TCR beta chain comes out of a study of beta chain features in type 1 diabetes. General observations from the study: Shorter TCRB CDR3s, moderately but significantly so, marked every one of the four CD4+ subsets in Type 1 diabetes patients. Across patients, naive, central memory and Treg TCRB repertoires exhibited apparently greater similarity than was observed across healthy donors. More deletions and fewer insertions at VDJ junctions were found in patients with type 1 diabetes.

Averaging approximately 0.11 L, one heparinised blood draw was given by each donor. Sorting of CD4+ naive, central memory, regulatory and stem cell-like memory cells was performed via CD45RO/CCR7/CD25/CD127/CD95/CD27. The CDR3 has 14 residues. The germline V gene has CDR1 SGHTA and CDR2 FQGTGA. Between the trimmed V and J ends, which lost 5 bases and 2 bases, there was a span of 11 bases. Sequenced material consisted of expressed TCRB transcripts (all of the isolated RNA was reverse transcribed). Using immunoSEQ multiplex PCR, the repertoire was profiled, and TCRdb retains in-frame clones only, with some absent. The sample has under 300,000 clones, 9.5% to 13% seen once. About this clone itself: Antigen: not known.

The clonotype comes from a man aged 25 to 40 with type 1 diabetes. Sequencing was performed on naive CD4+ T cells from blood. The chain joins TRBV7-3 to TRBJ2-3, with D perhaps matching TRBD1 (6 bases). CDR3 sequence: CASSPRQVTDTQYF. The CDR3 nucleotides read TGTGCCAGCAGCCCTAGACAGGTCACAGATACGCAGTATTTT.